The source of this TCR beta chain is a study of cytotoxic CD8 clonotypes in ibrutinib-treated CLL. Study in general: Sequencing produced an average of roughly 230,000 productive templates and under 100,000 productive rearrangements per sample.

Germline-derived CDR1 and CDR2 are SGDLS and YYNGEE. There are 13 residues in the CDR3. The V gene end was trimmed by 4 bases and the J gene end by 8 bases; junction bases not matched to a gene: 5. Repertoires were generated with immunoSEQ multiplex PCR, while TCRdb's copy carries only in-frame clones and drops some. This sample carries about 130,000 clones, around 76% of them seen once, and the ten largest clones take 5.1%. Sequencing used PBMCs, obtained after 24 months of ibrutinib treatment. The TCR originated in a human donor with chronic lymphocytic leukemia. The rearrangement links TRBV9 to TRBJ1-4, with 7 bases matching TRBD1. The CDR3 nucleotides read TGTGCCAGCAGCCCGGAGGGGGCCGAAAAACTGTTTTTT. Residues: CASSPEGAEKLFF.